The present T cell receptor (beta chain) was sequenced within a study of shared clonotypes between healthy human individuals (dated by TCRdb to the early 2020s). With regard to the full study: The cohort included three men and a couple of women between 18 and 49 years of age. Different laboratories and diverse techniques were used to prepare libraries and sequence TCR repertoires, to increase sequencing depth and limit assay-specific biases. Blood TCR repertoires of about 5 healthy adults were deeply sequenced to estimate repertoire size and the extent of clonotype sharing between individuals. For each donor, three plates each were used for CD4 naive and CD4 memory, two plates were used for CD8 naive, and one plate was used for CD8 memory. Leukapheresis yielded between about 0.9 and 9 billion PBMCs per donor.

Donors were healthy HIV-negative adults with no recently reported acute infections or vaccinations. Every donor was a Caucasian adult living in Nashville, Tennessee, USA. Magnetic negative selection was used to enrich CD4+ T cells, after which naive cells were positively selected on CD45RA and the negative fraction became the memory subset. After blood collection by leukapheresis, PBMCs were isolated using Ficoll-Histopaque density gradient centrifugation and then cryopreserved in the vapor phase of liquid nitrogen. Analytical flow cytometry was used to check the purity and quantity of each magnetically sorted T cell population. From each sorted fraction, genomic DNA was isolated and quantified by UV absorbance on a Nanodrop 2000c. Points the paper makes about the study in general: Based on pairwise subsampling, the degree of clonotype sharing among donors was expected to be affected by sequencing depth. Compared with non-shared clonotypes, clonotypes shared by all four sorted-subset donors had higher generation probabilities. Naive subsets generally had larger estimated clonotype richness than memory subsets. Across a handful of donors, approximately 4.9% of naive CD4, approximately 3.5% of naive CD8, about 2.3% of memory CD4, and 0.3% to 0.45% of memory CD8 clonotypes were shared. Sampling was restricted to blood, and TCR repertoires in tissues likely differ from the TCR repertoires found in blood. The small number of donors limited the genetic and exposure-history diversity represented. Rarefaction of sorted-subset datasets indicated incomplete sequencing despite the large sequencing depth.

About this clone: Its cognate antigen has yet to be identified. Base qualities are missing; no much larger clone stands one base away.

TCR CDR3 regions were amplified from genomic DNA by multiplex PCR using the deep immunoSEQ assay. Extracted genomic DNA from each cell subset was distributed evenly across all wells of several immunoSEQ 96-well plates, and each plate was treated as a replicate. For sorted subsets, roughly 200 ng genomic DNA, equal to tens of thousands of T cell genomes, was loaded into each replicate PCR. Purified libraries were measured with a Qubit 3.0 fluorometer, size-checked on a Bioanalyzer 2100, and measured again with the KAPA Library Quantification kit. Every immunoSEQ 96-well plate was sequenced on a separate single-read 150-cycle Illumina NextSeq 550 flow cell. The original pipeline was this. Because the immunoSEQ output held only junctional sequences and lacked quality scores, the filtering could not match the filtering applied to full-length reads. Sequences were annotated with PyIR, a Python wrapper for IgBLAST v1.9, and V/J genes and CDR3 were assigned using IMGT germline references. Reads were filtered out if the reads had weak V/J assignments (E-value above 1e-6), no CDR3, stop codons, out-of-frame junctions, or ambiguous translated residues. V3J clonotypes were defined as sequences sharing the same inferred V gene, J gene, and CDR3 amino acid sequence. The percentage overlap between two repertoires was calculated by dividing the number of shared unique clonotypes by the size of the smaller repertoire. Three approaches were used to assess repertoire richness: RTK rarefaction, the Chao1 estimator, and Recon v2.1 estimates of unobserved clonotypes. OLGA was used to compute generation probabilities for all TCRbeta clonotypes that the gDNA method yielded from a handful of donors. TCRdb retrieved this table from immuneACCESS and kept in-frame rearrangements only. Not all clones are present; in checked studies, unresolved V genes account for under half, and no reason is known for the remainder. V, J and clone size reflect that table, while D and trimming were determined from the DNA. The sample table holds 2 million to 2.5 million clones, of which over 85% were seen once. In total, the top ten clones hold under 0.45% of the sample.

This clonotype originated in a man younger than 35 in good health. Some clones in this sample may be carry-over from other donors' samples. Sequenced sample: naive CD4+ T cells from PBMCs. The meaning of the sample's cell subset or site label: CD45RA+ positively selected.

The CDR3 reads CASSSPSGNTIYF. The DNA is as follows: TGTGCCAGCAGTTCGCCGTCCGGAAACACCATATATTTT. The chain is encoded by TRBV7-8 joined to TRBJ1-3, with the D gene not confidently named. V is cut by 6 bases and J by 4 bases, and the space between the germline ends is 10 bases. The germline V gene sets CDR1 to SGHVS and CDR2 to FQNEAQ. The CDR3 goes from the cysteine to the phenylalanine over 13 residues. Just CDR3 DNA is preserved here, 39 bases in frame from base 1.